This T cell receptor beta chain was profiled in a study of T cell responses to AZD1222 COVID-19 vaccine (dated by TCRdb to about 2021). Notes on the research overall: TCR sequencing covered more than 230 trial participants: 207 given two doses of AZD1222 and approximately 26 given two doses of MenACWY control vaccine. Enrollment into the trials was organized by age into subgroups of 18-55, 56-69 and 70-plus years, and those subgroups contained approximately 160, 26 and 62 TCR-sequenced participants, respectively.

The CDR3 regions of human TCRbeta chains were analyzed by immunosequencing. The study's own analysis went as follows. Repertoire TCRs were checked for matches against a reference library of SARS-CoV-2-specific TCRs that had been generated using the MIRA antigen-specificity platform. Breadth was defined as the fraction of unique TCRs that were SARS-CoV-2-associated. Depth was defined as the fraction of total T cells that were SARS-CoV-2-associated. Using the MIRA data, each spike-specific TCR was assigned both to the spike region to which the TCR was reactive and to a CD4 or CD8 class. Log10-transformed breadth and depth values were compared by one-way ANOVA with Sidak's multiple comparisons tests. TCRdb stores this immuneACCESS table with in-frame sequences only. Part of the clones is absent; in the studies checked, under half of the shortfall reflects unresolved V genes, and no reason is known for the rest. V and J calls and clone size follow that table, whereas D and trimming were derived from the DNA. Counted in this sample were some 140,000 clones; 88% of them appeared once. The ten largest clones take up approximately 6% of the sample.

To note about this clone: No antigen is known for it. One base away there is no much larger clone; base qualities are not given.

Interpreted using the paper, the time point label stands for: about 28 days (+/-7) after the second vaccine dose. Because spike-specific TCR depth and breadth did not differ between the two schedules, AZD1222 recipients who got a second dose at roughly 4 weeks were pooled with those who got a second dose at roughly 12 weeks. Samples from vaccinated people were obtained from the UK trials COV001 and COV002, which included a single-blind randomized controlled phase 2/3 trial of AZD1222 (ChAdOx1 nCoV-19) in healthy adults. Trial participant PBMC samples were collected at day 0 and day 28 after the second dose for TCRbeta chain sequencing. Broad study findings and their caveats: After two AZD1222 doses, spike-specific TCR breadth and depth were significantly higher than at day 0 and than in MenACWY recipients. No day 14 peak-response samples were available, so repertoires were characterized only after the peak T cell response. Conclusions about previously exposed vaccinees are limited because only a handful of AZD1222 recipients were SARS-CoV-2 seropositive at baseline. The whole spike protein was spanned by vaccine-associated CD4 TCRs, and dominant responses were seen in regions 160-218 and 743-854. In the small 56-69-year group, the increase in depth fell short of significance, most likely because of low power. Participants were mostly white British and included more females than males, and it was suggested by the authors that clonal diversity may have been underestimated. Reportedly, close to half of the unique spike-specific TCRs recognized epitopes lying outside the regions that are mutated in the B.1.351 and B.1.1.7 variants.

The V end gives up 1 base and the J end 1 base, leaving 11 bases in the junction not matched to a gene. Reading from cysteine to phenylalanine, the CDR3 counts 18 amino acids. The sequence is cut down to CDR3 DNA, 54 bases in frame from base 1. Per the germline V gene (reference sequence), LNHNV is the CDR1 and YYDKDF is the CDR2. The V and J genes are TRBV15 and TRBJ1-1; 8 bases in between match TRBD1. The sample in question was peripheral blood, obtained 28 days after the second AZD1222 dose. This TCR was sampled from an adult who received the AZD1222 COVID-19 vaccine. The CDR3 protein sequence reads: CATSRALGAGGGNTEAFF. The bases read TGTGCCACCAGCAGAGCCCTGGGGGCAGGGGGCGGGAACACTGAAGCTTTCTTT.